These 7 T cell receptor beta chains originate from one sample sequenced in a study of cytomegalovirus exposure and HLA in healthy donors. Generated by immunoSEQ multiplex PCR, the TCRdb table keeps only in-frame clones and is missing some. The sample includes 90,000 to 150,000 clones, 70% to 90% of them seen just once. Sequenced material: PBMCs. These receptors were taken from a man aged 18 to 35 in good health and CMV-seronegative.

This chain connects TRBV6-5 to TRBJ1-6; unclear D gene. Germline CDR1 and CDR2: MNHEY and SVGAGI. Trimming removed 3 bases from V and 5 bases from J, with 11 bases in between. The CDR3 totals 15 residues. The CDR3 here is CASSYRGRNNSPLHF. The CDR3, as DNA: TGTGCCAGCAGTTATCGGGGAAGGAATAATTCACCCCTCCACTTT.

The CDR3 DNA reads TGCGCCAGCAGCTTGGAGGGACAGGGTCGGGATGAAAAACTGTTTTTT. Amino acids: CASSLEGQGRDEKLFF. The chain joins TRBV5-1 to TRBJ1-4, with TRBD1 identical over 9 bases. The CDR3 loop spans 16 amino acids. The germline gives CDR1 SGHRS, CDR2 YFSETQ. After removal of 0 bases from V and 6 bases from J, the junction contained 6 bases not matched to a gene.

The chain recombines TRBV9 with TRBJ2-7; the D gene is possibly TRBD2 (6 bases). V lost 3 bases and J 2 bases, leaving 12 bases between the germline ends. The CDR3 consists of 14 residues. Per germline, CDR1 SGDLS and CDR2 YYNGEE. This CDR3 is CASSATGEPYEQYF. In DNA form, the CDR3 reads TGTGCCAGCAGCGCCACGGGGGAACCCTACGAGCAGTACTTC. The whole variable domain, remainder taken from reference TRBV9 and TRBJ2-7, is DSGVTQTPKHLITATGQRVTLRCSPRSGDLSVYWYQQSLDQGLQFLIQYYNGEERAKGNILERFSAQQFPDLHSELNLSSLELGDSALYFCASSATGEPYEQYFGPGTRLTVT.

This rearrangement joins TRBV7-2 to TRBJ1-5; 10 bases are a match to TRBD1. The germline CDR1 and CDR2 sequences are SGHTA and FQGNSA. V lost 4 bases to trimming and J lost 0 bases; unmatched junction nucleotides: 12. The CDR3 contains 19 residues. The CDR3 coding sequence is TGTGCCAGCAGCTCCGCGACAGGGGGCCCAGACTATAGCAATCAGCCCCAGCATTTT. Its translation: CASSSATGGPDYSNQPQHF.

This sequence joins TRBV27 and TRBJ2-2; 12 nucleotides agree with TRBD1. Germline loops: CDR1 MNHEY, CDR2 SMNVEV (reference sequence). V lost 11 bases, J lost 6 bases, and 7 bases stayed unmatched. This CDR3 comprises 14 residues. Here the CDR3 DNA reads TGTGCCGTTAAGGGACAGGGGGCGTCCGGGGAGCTGTTTTTT. Protein sequence: CAVKGQGASGELFF.

The CDR3: CASSYGTGIGELFF. In nucleotides, the CDR3 is TGTGCCAGCAGTTATGGGACAGGGATTGGGGAGCTGTTTTTT. The J gene is TRBJ2-2, the V gene TRBV27; 9 nucleotides match TRBD1. Unmatched junction bases numbered 5, after V lost 4 bases and J lost 8 bases. The CDR3 sequence is 14 residues long. Germline V gives CDR1 MNHEY, CDR2 SMNVEV (reference sequence).

In DNA form, the CDR3 reads TGTGCCAGCAGCAGGGACAGGGGTAACGAGCAGTACTTC. It encodes CASSRDRGNEQYF. The chain combines TRBV6-5 with TRBJ2-7; the match to TRBD1 covers 10 bases. The germline V gene encodes CDR1 MNHEY and CDR2 SVGAGI. The CDR3 contains 13 residues. V dropped 6 bases and J dropped 5; count of bases not matched to a gene: 4.